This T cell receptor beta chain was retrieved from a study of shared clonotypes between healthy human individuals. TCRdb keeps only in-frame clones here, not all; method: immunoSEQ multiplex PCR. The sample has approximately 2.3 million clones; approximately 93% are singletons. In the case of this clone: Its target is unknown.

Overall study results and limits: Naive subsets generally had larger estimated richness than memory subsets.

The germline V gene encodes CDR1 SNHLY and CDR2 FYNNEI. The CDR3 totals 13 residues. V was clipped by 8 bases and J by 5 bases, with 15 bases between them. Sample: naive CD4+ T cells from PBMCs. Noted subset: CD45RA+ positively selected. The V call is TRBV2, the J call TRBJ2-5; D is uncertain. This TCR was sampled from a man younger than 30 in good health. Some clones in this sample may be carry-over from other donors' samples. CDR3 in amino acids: CASSFGFPETQYF. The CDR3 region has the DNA TGTGCCAGCTCGTTTGGCTTCCCGGAGACCCAGTACTTC.